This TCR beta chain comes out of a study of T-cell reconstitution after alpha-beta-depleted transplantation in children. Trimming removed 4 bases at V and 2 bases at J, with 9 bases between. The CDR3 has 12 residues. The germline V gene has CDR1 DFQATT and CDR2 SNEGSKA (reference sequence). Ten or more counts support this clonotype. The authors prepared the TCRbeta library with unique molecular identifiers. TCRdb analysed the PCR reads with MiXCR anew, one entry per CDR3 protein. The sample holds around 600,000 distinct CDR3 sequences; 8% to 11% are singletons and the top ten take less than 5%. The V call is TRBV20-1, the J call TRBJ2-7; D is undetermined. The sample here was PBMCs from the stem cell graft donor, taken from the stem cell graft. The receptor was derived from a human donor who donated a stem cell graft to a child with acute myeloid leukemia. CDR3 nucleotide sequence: TGCAGTGCTACAACCGGCGCCTACGAGCAGTACTTC. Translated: CSATTGAYEQYF.